This TCR beta chain was identified in a study of blood T cell repertoires in COVID-19 (TCRdb year 2020). In terms of the full investigation: The collaborator samples originated in the United States, Italy and Spain and spanned the acute and convalescent phases of COVID-19. Subjects who had been exposed to COVID-19, were actively infected with it, or had recovered from it provided the deeply sampled blood TCRbeta repertoires that made up the dataset. The sample metadata nearly always contained a de-identified subject ID, COVID-19 status, age in years and sex. The repertoires were released in a freely available public database meant as a resource for research on the immune response to SARS-CoV-2. The prospective study material was composed of cDNA or gDNA derived from T cells, B-cell-depleted T cells, or PBMCs. HLA class I and class II types, where available, came from metadata supplied by the sample provider rather than from assay-based typing. The samples were drawn from the first 160 participants of the ongoing ImmuneRACE study and from some 1,300 subjects provided by 6 global collaborators. The paper as a whole reports these results and caveats: Clinical and demographic metadata were provided uncurated, with the amount varying by source and participant.

To note about this clone: Its antigen is currently not known. No qualities accompany the bases; no much larger clone lies one base away.

The immunoSEQ Assay, a bias-controlled multiplex PCR, was used to amplify TCRbeta CDR3 regions from genomic DNA. On the authors' methods: The number of nucleated cells in each sample was estimated from the amplification of reference gene primers within the assay. To quantify the absolute abundance of each unique TCRbeta CDR3 rearrangement, sequence reads were collapsed and filtered. For each sample, productive Simpson clonality was calculated by taking the square root of Simpson's diversity index across productive rearrangements. The source is immuneACCESS, and TCRdb retained only in-frame sequences with V and J called. Part of the clones is not carried over; for the studies checked, unresolved V genes explain less than half of this, and the remainder is unexplained. V and J calls and clone size are those listed in that table; D and trimming were worked out from the DNA. Across this sample there are about 190,000 clones, with about four fifths seen only once. The top ten constitute about 6.9% of the sample.

Per the germline V gene, MDHEN is the CDR1 and SYDVKM is the CDR2. The CDR3 starts with the cysteine, ends with the phenylalanine, and has 16 residues. Here the CDR3 DNA is all that survives: 48 bases in frame from base 1. Trimming costs V 7 bases and J 0 bases, and their ends lie 18 bases apart. Whole blood was collected in K2EDTA tubes by collaborating institutions according to the institutions' own protocols. Collaborator samples were shipped for TCRbeta analysis as frozen whole blood, isolated PBMCs, or DNA extracted from either sample type. The TCR comes from a man between 60 and 70 years old with acute or convalescent COVID-19. Sequences were obtained from peripheral blood. The V and J segments used are TRBV28 and TRBJ1-1, with a tentative D gene TRBD1 over 5 matching bases. CDR3 loop: CASIVLGGTLNTEAFF. The nucleotide sequence is TGTGCCAGCATCGTTTTGGGGGGAACACTGAACACTGAAGCTTTCTTT.